This TCR beta chain emerged from a study of shared clonotypes between healthy human individuals. Study summary: CD8 memory received one plate per donor, CD8 naive two, CD4 memory three and CD4 naive three. General study findings and limits: Inspection by rarefaction showed sorted-subset sequencing to be incomplete despite large depth.

As to this clone: Its antigen is undetermined.

Sequencing was performed with immunoSEQ multiplex PCR; in TCRdb, only in-frame clones are kept and a portion is missing. The table has about 2.4 million clones, roughly 93% seen once. Naive CD45RA+ and memory CD45RA-negative subsets were split from CD4+ cells. Sequencing was carried out using naive CD4+ T cells from PBMCs. Documented subset: CD45RA+ positively selected. The TCR was taken from a man between 18 and 29 years old in good health. Some clones in this sample may be carry-over from other donors' samples.

The CDR3 bases are TGTGCCAGCGGTACACTGGGCTCCAGCGATACGCAGTATTTT. This codes for CASGTLGSSDTQYF. This rearrangement joins TRBV9 to TRBJ2-3, with D unresolved. The germline V and J ends were trimmed by 7 bases and 6 bases, with 18 bases remaining between them. Germline V lookup: CDR1 SGDLS, CDR2 YYNGEE. This CDR3 region has 14 residues.